In this sample, the clone carrying this T cell receptor beta chain turned up a few times. As yet, its antigen is unknown. These data are taken from a study of T cells in Graves' hyperthyroidism and ophthalmopathy. Ophthalmopathy patients had moderate-to-severe active disease, CAS ≥3, NOSPECS ≥4, and disease duration under 3 months. The PBMCs were sourced from fresh peripheral blood (about 9.7 ml). Study observations and caveats: Most thyroid clonotypes with frequency above 0.001 were detected in blood.

V gave up 3 bases and J gave up 5 bases, with 8 bases separating them. Germline V gene lookup returns CDR1 DFQATT and CDR2 SNEGSKA (reference sequence). CDR3 length: 12 amino acids. Template material for amplifying TCR beta CDR3 regions consisted of RNA transcripts. With the HTBI primer set, the TCR CDR3 went through a first round of RT-PCR. TCRdb processed the multiplex PCR reads anew with MiXCR; each CDR3 protein has one entry. The sample carries more than 500,000 distinct CDR3 sequences, 15% to 20% recorded once. The specimen was blood. This sequence was found in a woman aged 30 to 39 with Graves' ophthalmopathy. The genes are TRBV20-1 and TRBJ2-1; D is unclear. CDR3: CSASLGDNEQFF. The CDR3 DNA reads TGCAGTGCTAGTCTAGGAGACAATGAGCAGTTCTTC.